The 30 T cell receptor beta chains presented below share a single source sample, sequenced in a study of shared clonotypes between healthy human individuals. Profiling relied on immunoSEQ multiplex PCR, and the TCRdb table lists in-frame clones only, not all of them. The sample holds under 130,000 clones, around 71% seen once. Material for sequencing was memory CD8+ T cells sorted from blood. Subset noted: CD45RO+ cells pooled with CCR7-negative TemRA cells. The receptors here all came from a woman younger than 45 in good health.

This clone was observed a single time. The chain couples TRBV7-9 to TRBJ2-1, with TRBD2 matching 11 bases. CDR3 size: 18 residues. CDR1 is SEHNR, CDR2 FQNEAQ, per germline (reference sequence). Losses at the gene ends were 5 bases for V and 0 bases for J; bases not matched to a gene: 9. The CDR3 here is CASSPGLADQSSYNEQFF. The CDR3 DNA reads as TGTGCCAGCAGCCCGGGACTAGCGGACCAAAGCTCCTACAATGAGCAGTTCTTC.

This chain joins TRBV27 and TRBJ2-5; 8 bases map to TRBD2. Trimming cost V 4 bases and J 13 bases; bases outside gene matches: 11. Germline loops: CDR1 MNHEY, CDR2 SMNVEV (reference sequence). The CDR3 contains 13 residues. CDR3 DNA: TGTGCCAGCAGTTCCCTACCTTCCGGGACTAGGTACTTC. This encodes CASSSLPSGTRYF.

The chain combines TRBV7-6 with TRBJ2-7; 7 nucleotides match TRBD2. J lost 4 bases, V lost 5 bases, and 11 bases had no gene match. Germline values: CDR1 SGHVS, CDR2 FNYEAQ. The CDR3 runs 15 residues. CDR3: CASSPLLATPYEQYF. The CDR3 region has the DNA TGTGCCAGCAGCCCCTTACTAGCGACTCCGTACGAGCAGTACTTC.

This clone was counted many times. The V and J genes are TRBV29-1 and TRBJ1-3; no reliable D call. The CDR3 is made up of 11 amino acids. The germline V gene encodes CDR1 SQVTM and CDR2 ANQGSEA. V was pared by 8 bases and J by 4 bases, with 9 bases between. The CDR3 nucleotides are TGCAGCTGTGGGGTAGGAAACACCATATATTTT. This sequence encodes CSCGVGNTIYF.

The chain links TRBV10-3 to TRBJ2-2; TRBD1 agrees at 7 bases. This CDR3 is built from 13 residues. In germline, CDR1 is ENHRY, CDR2 SYGVKD. The V segment lost 11 bases and the J segment 0 bases; nucleotides outside the gene matches: 3. The CDR3: CAVGQSNTGELFF. The CDR3 coding sequence is TGTGCCGTGGGACAGTCGAACACCGGGGAGCTGTTTTTT.

The chain employs TRBV4-3 and TRBJ2-1; unclear D gene. This CDR3 spans 11 amino acids. Germline CDR1 and CDR2: LGHNA and YSLEER. V lost 5 bases to trimming and J lost 9 bases, with 8 bases between them. CDR3 sequence: CASSAASEQFF. CDR3 nucleotides: TGCGCCAGCAGCGCCGCCAGTGAGCAGTTCTTC.

This clone has just one count. V and J are TRBV27 and TRBJ2-3, with 8 bases matching TRBD1. CDR1 is MNHEY and CDR2 is SMNVEV in the germline V gene (reference sequence). CDR3 length: 14 amino acids. V shed 5 bases and J 1 base; nucleotides not matched to a gene: 2. The CDR3 coding sequence is TGTGCCAGCAGTCGGACAGGGCGCACAGATACGCAGTATTTT. Its translation is CASSRTGRTDTQYF.

CDR3 residues: CSARGGSEQYF. CDR3 coding DNA: TGCAGTGCGAGGGGGGGTAGCGAGCAGTACTTC. The chain has TRBV20-1 and TRBJ2-7, with a possible D match to TRBD2 (7 bases). CDR1 DFQATT and CDR2 SNEGSKA come from the germline V gene (reference sequence). CDR3 size: 11 residues. The germline V and J ends were trimmed by 6 bases and 6 bases, with 12 bases remaining between them.

This chain joins TRBV28 and TRBJ1-3; no clear D. The germline gives CDR1 MDHEN, CDR2 SYDVKM. The CDR3 is 17 amino acids. Trimming stripped 2 bases from V and 0 bases from J, with 14 bases between. The CDR3 loop is CASSLRAGSLSGNTIYF. The CDR3 nucleotides are TGTGCCAGCAGTTTACGGGCCGGGTCCCTCTCTGGAAACACCATATATTTT.

CDR3 in amino acids: CASSFPTYEQYF. The CDR3 coding sequence is TGTGCCAGCAGCTTCCCGACCTACGAGCAGTACTTC. The chain uses TRBV7-9 and TRBJ2-7; D uncertain. The germline CDR1 and CDR2 sequences are SEHNR and FQNEAQ (reference sequence). Trimming removed 3 bases from V and 2 bases from J, with 5 bases in between. This CDR3 contains 12 residues. The full variable domain, with the rest looked up from reference TRBV7-9 and TRBJ2-7, is DTGVSQNPRHKITKRGQNVTFRCDPISEHNRLYWYRQTLGQGPEFLTYFQNEAQLEKSRLLSDRFSAERPKGSFSTLEIQRTEQGDSAMYLCASSFPTYEQYFGPGTRLTVT.

The genes are TRBV7-2 and TRBJ2-7; D is uncertain. CDR3 length: 15 residues. CDR1 is SGHTA and CDR2 is FQGNSA in the germline V gene. V gave up 2 bases and J gave up 2 bases, with 13 bases separating them. CDR3 in DNA: TGTGCCAGCAGCTTATGGTCAGGATGGGCCTACGAGCAGTACTTC. Protein: CASSLWSGWAYEQYF.

The chain combines TRBV11-2 with TRBJ2-5; no reliable D call. The germline V and J ends were trimmed by 0 bases and 9 bases, with 17 bases remaining between them. The CDR3 covers 15 residues. Germline assignment: CDR1 SGHAT and CDR2 FQNNGV. DNA for the CDR3: TGTGCCAGCAGCTTAGATCCCCCTGTATTGCGAGCCCAGTACTTC. Translating it yields CASSLDPPVLRAQYF.

To note about this clone: The conserved final phenylalanine or tryptophan is absent from the CDR3, which likely points to a read error. V and J are TRBV19 and TRBJ1-2; D ambiguous. There are 16 residues in the CDR3. Germline V gives CDR1 LNHDA, CDR2 SQIVND (reference sequence). With 3 bases removed from V and 8 bases from J, the gap between germline ends came to 22 bases. The CDR3 protein is CASSIQRLGVFGGYTL. The CDR3 bases are TGTGCCAGTAGTATTCAGCGACTCGGGGTTTTTGGGGGCTACACCCTC.

This chain links TRBV6-4 with TRBJ2-1, with a weak D call TRBD1 (5 bases). V gave up 3 bases and J gave up 5 bases, with 8 bases separating them. The CDR3 is 13 amino acids. CDR1 is MRHNA and CDR2 is SNTAGT in the germline V gene. The chain's CDR3 is CASSDTGNNEQFF. The CDR3 nucleotides are TGTGCCAGCAGTGATACAGGAAACAATGAGCAGTTCTTC.

V and J are TRBV27 and TRBJ2-7, with 9 bases matching TRBD2. The CDR3 runs 14 residues. With 3 bases clipped from V and 2 bases from J, the junction kept 2 bases outside the gene matches. Germline V gives CDR1 MNHEY, CDR2 SMNVEV (reference sequence). The CDR3 loop reads CASSFSGSPYEQYF. The CDR3 DNA reads as TGTGCCAGCAGTTTTAGCGGGAGCCCCTACGAGCAGTACTTC.

The chain links TRBV18 to TRBJ2-7; the D is unclear. This CDR3 region has 14 residues. The germline V gene encodes CDR1 KGHSH and CDR2 LQKENI. With 3 bases removed from V and 5 bases from J, the gap between germline ends came to 14 bases. CDR3 sequence: CASSPRPYFDEQYF. CDR3 sequence (DNA): TGTGCCAGCTCACCCCGTCCATATTTCGACGAGCAGTACTTC.

V is TRBV18 and J is TRBJ2-7, with D perhaps matching TRBD1 (6 bases). The CDR3 contains 16 residues. The germline gives CDR1 KGHSH, CDR2 LQKENI. V shed 1 base and J shed 6 bases, with 19 bases lying between them. CDR3 DNA: TGTGCCAGCTCACCACATGACAGGCCGAACTACGGCGAGCAGTACTTC. It yields the protein CASSPHDRPNYGEQYF.

This rearrangement joins TRBV11-2 to TRBJ2-7, with D perhaps assigned TRBD1 or TRBD2 (6 bases each). The CDR3 covers 14 residues. Germline V lookup: CDR1 SGHAT, CDR2 FQNNGV. V was shortened by 5 bases and J by 0 bases, with 11 bases between the two germline ends. This CDR3 is CASSGGLSSYEQYF. CDR3 DNA sequence: TGTGCCAGCAGCGGGGGGCTGAGCTCCTACGAGCAGTACTTC. The variable domain in full, completed from reference TRBV11-2 and TRBJ2-7, reads EAGVAQSPRYKIIEKRQSVAFWCNPISGHATLYWYQQILGQGPKLLIQFQNNGVVDDSQLPKDRFSAERLKGVDSTLKIQPAKLEDSAVYLCASSGGLSSYEQYFGPGTRLTVT.

V usage is TRBV18 and J usage is TRBJ2-7; D uncertain. This CDR3 region has 16 residues. Deletions cut 1 base from V and 1 base from J, with 14 bases between. Per the germline V gene, CDR1 is KGHSH and CDR2 is LQKENI. The CDR3 DNA reads as TGTGCCAGCTCACCACGGGCAGACCCAAGATCCTACGAGCAGTACTTC. Protein: CASSPRADPRSYEQYF. Full variable domain (rest looked up from reference TRBV18 and TRBJ2-7): NAGVMQNPRHLVRRRGQEARLRCSPMKGHSHVYWYRQLPEEGLKFMVYLQKENIIDESGMPKERFSAEFPKEGPSILRIQQVVRGDSAAYFCASSPRADPRSYEQYFGPGTRLTVT.

The gene calls are TRBV7-9 and TRBJ2-2, with 11 bases aligning to TRBD2. Germline lookup yields CDR1 SEHNR and CDR2 FQNEAQ (reference sequence). With 5 bases clipped from V and 5 bases from J, the junction kept 7 bases outside the gene matches. CDR3 length: 16 amino acids. CDR3 in amino acids: CASSVLAGVDTGELFF. The CDR3 region has the DNA TGTGCCAGCAGCGTACTAGCGGGAGTAGATACCGGGGAGCTGTTTTTT.

The rearrangement joins TRBV9 to TRBJ2-1, with 10 bases that match TRBD2. J was trimmed by 3 bases and V by 2 bases; bases with no gene match: 8. The CDR3 totals 17 residues. Germline CDR1 is SGDLS and CDR2 is YYNGEE. The CDR3 nucleotides are TGTGCCAGCAGCGTCCCAAGCGGGACTAGCGACTACAATGAGCAGTTCTTC. Protein product: CASSVPSGTSDYNEQFF.

V gene TRBV2 combines with J gene TRBJ2-2, with a possible D match to TRBD1 (6 bases). Germline V lookup: CDR1 SNHLY, CDR2 FYNNEI. This CDR3 contains 14 residues. Trimming pared 7 bases from V and 3 bases from J, leaving 12 bases between. This CDR3 reads CASIGQRYTGELFF. The DNA of the CDR3 is TGTGCCAGCATCGGACAGCGGTACACCGGGGAGCTGTTTTTT.

The chain couples TRBV30 to TRBJ2-7; TRBD2 is a possible D gene (6 bases). This CDR3 is built from 11 residues. CDR1 and CDR2 from the germline V gene are GTSNPN and SVGIG (reference sequence). V gave up 5 bases and J gave up 3 bases, with 8 bases separating them. The CDR3 nucleotides are TGTGCCTGGGGGAGGTACTACGAGCAGTACTTC. Residues: CAWGRYYEQYF.

The chain combines TRBV7-9 with TRBJ1-1, with D hard to call. V shed 2 bases and J shed 6 bases, with 10 bases lying between them. The germline V gene has CDR1 SEHNR and CDR2 FQNEAQ (reference sequence). The CDR3 runs 13 residues. CDR3 sequence (DNA): TGTGCCAGCAGCTTACTTACGGGCGCTGAAGCTTTCTTT. Its translation is CASSLLTGAEAFF.

This clone has a count of ten or more. The V gene is TRBV6-1, the J gene TRBJ1-1; possibly TRBD1 for D (5 bases). V was shortened by 7 bases and J by 1 base, with 10 bases between the two germline ends. CDR1 is MNHNS, CDR2 SASEGT, per germline. The CDR3 extends over 13 amino acids. This CDR3 reads CASTQTENTEAFF. In DNA, the CDR3 is TGTGCCAGCACCCAGACAGAGAACACTGAAGCTTTCTTT.

This clone was found a few times. The chain is built from TRBV5-4 and TRBJ2-7, with 7 bases lining up with TRBD1. The germline CDR1 and CDR2 sequences are SGHNT and YYREEE (reference sequence). Unmatched junction bases numbered 10, after V lost 4 bases and J lost 3 bases. This CDR3 is 15 amino acids long. In DNA form, the CDR3 reads TGTGCCAGCAGCCCACGAGGACAGGCTTTCTACGAGCAGTACTTC. Its translation is CASSPRGQAFYEQYF.

The chain employs TRBV7-9 and TRBJ2-7, with D perhaps matching TRBD1 or TRBD2 (6 bases each). The ends were cut back, 1 base at V and 6 bases at J, with 13 bases in the middle. The length of the CDR3 is 14 residues. In germline, CDR1 is SEHNR, CDR2 FQNEAQ (reference sequence). The CDR3 nucleotides are TGTGCCAGCAGCTTAGAGGGAGGAGGGGGCGAGCAGTACTTC. The encoded protein is CASSLEGGGGEQYF.

The chain has TRBV9 and TRBJ2-7; 9 bases agree with TRBD1. Looked up from germline, CDR1 is SGDLS and CDR2 is YYNGEE. Trimming at V came to 3 bases and at J to 2 bases, leaving 9 bases not matched to a gene. This CDR3 region has 16 residues. As DNA, the CDR3 is TGTGCCAGCAGCGCCGGACAGGGGTCGATTACCTACGAGCAGTACTTC. Translation: CASSAGQGSITYEQYF.

This CDR3 is CASSPGLALNTGELFF. For the CDR3, the DNA is TGTGCCAGCAGCCCGGGACTAGCGCTTAACACCGGGGAGCTGTTTTTT. This chain connects TRBV7-9 to TRBJ2-2, with 10 bases that match TRBD2. V lost 5 bases and J lost 2; bases outside the gene matches: 5. The CDR3 totals 16 residues. Germline lookup yields CDR1 SEHNR and CDR2 FQNEAQ (reference sequence).

This chain links TRBV5-1 with TRBJ2-7; 13 positions match TRBD2. J was trimmed by 6 bases and V by 4 bases; bases with no gene match: 4. The CDR3 loop spans 14 amino acids. CDR1 and CDR2 (germline): SGHRS, YFSETQ. In DNA, the CDR3 is TGCGCCAGCAGCCCCGGGACTAGCGGGATCGAGCAGTACTTC. Amino acids: CASSPGTSGIEQYF.